This T cell receptor (beta chain) was identified during a study of blood T cell repertoires in COVID-19. At the level of the study: COVID-19 samples, acute and convalescent, were from the United States, Italy and Spain.

This CDR3 contains 14 residues. Germline V gene lookup returns CDR1 LNHDA and CDR2 SQIVND (reference sequence). The germline V and J ends were trimmed by 3 bases and 5 bases, with 13 bases remaining between them. By sample share, this clone is medium-sized. The identical CDR3 is also encoded by other nucleotide sequences in the sample. Clones were read by immunoSEQ multiplex PCR, and TCRdb kept only the in-frame ones, dropping some. This table has approximately 270,000 clones, about 90% appearing once. Which cohort a participant joined came from the clinical history participants gave. The receptor's source is a woman aged 55-69 years who had recovered from COVID-19. This chain connects TRBV19 to TRBJ1-1, with D maybe TRBD1 (5 bases). The specimen sequenced was PBMCs or T cells enriched from blood (not recorded which). The CDR3 spells CASSIAGVGTEAFF. In nucleotides, the CDR3 is TGTGCCAGTAGTATCGCGGGGGTGGGGACTGAAGCTTTCTTT.